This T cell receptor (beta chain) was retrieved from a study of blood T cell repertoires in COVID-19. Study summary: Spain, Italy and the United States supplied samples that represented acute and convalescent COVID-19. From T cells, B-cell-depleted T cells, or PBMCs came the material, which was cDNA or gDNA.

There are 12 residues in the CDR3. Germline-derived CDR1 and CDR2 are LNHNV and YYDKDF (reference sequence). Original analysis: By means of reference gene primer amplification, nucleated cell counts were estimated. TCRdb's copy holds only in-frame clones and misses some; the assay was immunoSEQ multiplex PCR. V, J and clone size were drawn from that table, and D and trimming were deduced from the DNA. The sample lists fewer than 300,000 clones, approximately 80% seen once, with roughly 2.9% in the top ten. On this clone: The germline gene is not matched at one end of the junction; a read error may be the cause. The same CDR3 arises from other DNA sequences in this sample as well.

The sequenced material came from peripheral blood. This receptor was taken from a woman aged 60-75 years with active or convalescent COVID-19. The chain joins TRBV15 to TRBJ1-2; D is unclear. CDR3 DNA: TGTGCCACCAGCAGAGATAGAAGTCCCCAGGCCTTC. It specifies CATSRDRSPQAF.